The text below deals with one T cell receptor beta chain. The data stem from a study of OX40 agonist ivuxolimab in advanced cancers. The germline CDR1 and CDR2 sequences are SGHNT and YYREEE (reference sequence). This CDR3 spans 15 amino acids. V shed 3 bases and J 13 bases; nucleotides not matched to a gene: 14. Clones were sequenced by immunoSEQ multiplex PCR, and TCRdb holds only the in-frame ones, with some missing. This table holds under 95,000 clones, about 83% found once. This material consisted of CD4+ or CD8+ T cells sorted from blood, taken in a trial of the OX40 agonist ivuxolimab. The chain employs TRBV5-4 and TRBJ2-1; 9 bases map to TRBD2. The clonotype comes from an adult with an advanced solid tumor such as melanoma, head and neck, liver or kidney cancer. The CDR3 DNA reads as TGTGCCAGCAGCTCCCCCGCCCTAGCGGGACTAGGTCAGTTCTTC. This codes for CASSSPALAGLGQFF. Looking up the rest from reference TRBV5-4 and TRBJ2-1 gives the full variable domain: ETGVTQSPTHLIKTRGQQVTLRCSSQSGHNTVSWYQQALGQGPQFIFQYYREEENGRGNFPPRFSGLQFPNYSSELNVNALELDDSALYLCASSSPALAGLGQFFGPGTRLTVL.